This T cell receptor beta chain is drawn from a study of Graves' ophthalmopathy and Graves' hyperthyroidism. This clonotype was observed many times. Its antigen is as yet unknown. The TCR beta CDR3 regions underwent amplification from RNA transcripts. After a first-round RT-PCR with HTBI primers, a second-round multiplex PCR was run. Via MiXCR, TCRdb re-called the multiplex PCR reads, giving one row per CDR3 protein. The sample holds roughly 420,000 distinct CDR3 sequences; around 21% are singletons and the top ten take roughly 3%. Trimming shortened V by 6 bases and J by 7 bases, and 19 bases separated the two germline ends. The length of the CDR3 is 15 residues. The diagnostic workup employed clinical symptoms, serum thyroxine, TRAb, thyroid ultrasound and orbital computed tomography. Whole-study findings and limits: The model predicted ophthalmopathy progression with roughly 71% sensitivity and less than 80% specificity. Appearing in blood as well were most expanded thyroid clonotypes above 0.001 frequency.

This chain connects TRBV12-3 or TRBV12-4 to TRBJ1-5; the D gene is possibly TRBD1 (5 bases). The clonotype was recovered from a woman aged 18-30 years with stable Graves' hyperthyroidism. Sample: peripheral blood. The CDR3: CASSPEGLVGQPQHF. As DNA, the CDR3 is TGTGCCAGCAGCCCCGAGGGACTTGTTGGACAGCCCCAGCATTTT.